One sample yielded the 27 T cell receptor beta chains listed below, sequenced in a study of T cells expressing NK-cell markers. TCRdb reprocessed the 5' RACE reads and stores each CDR3 protein as one record, lacking DNA. The sample data list a few hundred thousand distinct CDR3 sequences. The sample consisted of blood T cells: a sorted CD56 or NKG2C T cell subset, CD4+ or CD8+ T cells, or bulk PBMC T cells (not recorded which). The receptor set was obtained from a man aged 18 to 35 in good health.

CDR3 loop: CASSFGGLTNTEAFF. This chain links TRBV19 with TRBJ1-1. Germline CDR1 and CDR2: LNHDA and SQIVND (reference sequence). The CDR3 contains 15 residues.

V usage is TRBV11-2 and J usage is TRBJ1-3; there is no DNA to check the TCRdb D call of TRBD1. Germline V gene data show CDR1 as SGHAT and CDR2 as FQNNGV. The CDR3 consists of 18 residues. CDR3 residues: CASSLDSVRAHSGNTIYF.

The rearrangement joins TRBV5-1 to TRBJ2-2. The V gene's germline CDR1 is SGHRS and CDR2 YFSETQ. This CDR3 spans 13 amino acids. CDR3 in amino acids: CASSLEGTGELFF.

The chain links TRBV5-4 to TRBJ2-7; TCRdb designates TRBD1, a call that cannot be tested without DNA. The CDR3 is 13 amino acids. In germline, CDR1 is SGHNT, CDR2 YYREEE (reference sequence). The CDR3 reads CASSLATGAEQYF.

The chain recombines TRBV20-1 with TRBJ2-5; TCRdb reports TRBD1, a call that lacks DNA to check it against. Looked up from germline, CDR1 is DFQATT and CDR2 is SNEGSKA (reference sequence). This CDR3 is 13 amino acids long. The chain's CDR3 is CSAMNREWETQYF.

The V call is TRBV7-9, the J call TRBJ2-1; TCRdb designates TRBD1, a call that cannot be tested without DNA. CDR1 SEHNR and CDR2 FQNEAQ come from the germline V gene (reference sequence). The CDR3 has 14 amino acids. The CDR3 spells CASSGPPPYNEQFF.

The chain recombines TRBV6-5 with TRBJ1-2; TCRdb designates TRBD1, a call that cannot be tested without DNA. This CDR3 is built from 15 residues. In germline, CDR1 is MNHEY, CDR2 SVGAGI. The CDR3 region is CASSYSTRGYYGYTF.

CDR3 region: CSAGGAIPSSPLHF. J is TRBJ1-6 and V is TRBV20-1. Germline V gene lookup returns CDR1 DFQATT and CDR2 SNEGSKA (reference sequence). This CDR3 is built from 14 residues.

The chain has TRBV7-3 and TRBJ1-1. This CDR3 has 15 residues. Germline-derived CDR1 and CDR2 are SGHTA and FQGTGA. The CDR3 protein is CASSRGGGMNTEAFF. The full variable domain, in which reference TRBV7-3 and TRBJ1-1 provide the parts outside the CDR3, is GAGVSQTPSNKVTEKGKYVELRCDPISGHTALYWYRQSLGQGPEFLIYFQGTGAADDSGLPNDRFFAVRPEGSVSTLKIQRTERGDSAVYLCASSRGGGMNTEAFFGQGTRLTVV.

The V and J genes are TRBV5-5 and TRBJ1-2. The V gene's germline CDR1 is SGHKS and CDR2 YYEKEE (reference sequence). The CDR3 length is 14 residues. CDR3: CASSLGRQIYGYTF.

The V and J genes are TRBV5-1 and TRBJ1-1; checking the TCRdb D call of TRBD1 is not possible without DNA. From germline, CDR1 is SGHRS and CDR2 YFSETQ. The CDR3 has 15 amino acids. CDR3 region: CASSLGGVGNTEAFF.

V is TRBV15 and J is TRBJ2-5. There are 14 residues in the CDR3. Germline CDR1 and CDR2: LNHNV and YYDKDF (reference sequence). The CDR3 is CATRRAVDEETQYF.

The CDR3 sequence: CASRRQEGTDTQYF. J is TRBJ2-3 and V is TRBV5-5; TCRdb lists TRBD1, though no DNA is available to test this call. The CDR3 spans 14 residues. Germline V CDR1 and CDR2: SGHKS, YYEKEE (reference sequence).

The chain recombines TRBV12-3 or TRBV12-4 with TRBJ2-3; without DNA, the TCRdb call of TRBD2 cannot be checked. This CDR3 has 17 residues. The CDR3: CASSSNSGRTGTDTQYF.

The chain has TRBV9 and TRBJ1-5. CDR3 size: 16 residues. The germline V gene encodes CDR1 SGDLS and CDR2 YYNGEE. This CDR3 reads CASSVGAGNANQPQHF.

The chain joins TRBV5-1 to TRBJ1-1; absent DNA, TCRdb's TRBD1 call cannot be checked. The CDR3 runs to 17 residues. CDR1 is SGHRS, CDR2 YFSETQ, per germline. The CDR3 here is CASSSRLDRGTNTEAFF. The variable domain in full, completed from reference TRBV5-1 and TRBJ1-1, reads KAGVTQTPRYLIKTRGQQVTLSCSPISGHRSVSWYQQTPGQGLQFLFEYFSETQRNKGNFPGRFSGRQFSNSRSEMNVSTLELGDSALYLCASSSRLDRGTNTEAFFGQGTRLTVV.

The V gene is TRBV11-3, the J gene TRBJ2-1; TCRdb gives TRBD1 as the D gene, but with no DNA this cannot be confirmed. The germline V gene encodes CDR1 SGHNT and CDR2 YENEEA. The CDR3 is 13 residues long. CDR3 in amino acids: CASSTWDDNEQFF. The whole variable domain, filled in from reference TRBV11-3 and TRBJ2-1, reads EAGVVQSPRYKIIEKKQPVAFWCNPISGHNTLYWYLQNLGQGPELLIRYENEEAVDDSQLPKDRFSAERLKGVDSTLKIQPAELGDSAVYLCASSTWDDNEQFFGPGTRLTVL.

V usage is TRBV11-2 and J usage is TRBJ2-3; TCRdb returns TRBD1, unconfirmable since there is no DNA. Per the germline V gene, CDR1 is SGHAT and CDR2 is FQNNGV. CDR3 length equals 16 residues. The CDR3 reads CASSPRGETSTDTQYF.

The rearrangement joins TRBV6-5 to TRBJ1-6; TCRdb designates TRBD1, a call that cannot be tested without DNA. This CDR3 has 15 amino acids. Per germline, CDR1 MNHEY and CDR2 SVGAGI. The CDR3 is CASSYSGQGSSPLHF.

The V gene is TRBV15, the J gene TRBJ2-1. The germline gives CDR1 LNHNV, CDR2 YYDKDF (reference sequence). The CDR3 sequence is 15 residues long. The CDR3 loop is CATSSFRSSYNEQFF.

The chain's CDR3 is CASRPTPVGEQYF. The genes are TRBV6-1 and TRBJ2-7; the TRBD1 assignment by TCRdb is unverifiable without DNA. The CDR3 sequence is 13 residues long. Per germline, CDR1 MNHNS and CDR2 SASEGT.

The chain links TRBV10-3 to TRBJ2-3; there is no DNA to check the TCRdb D call of TRBD2. Germline-derived CDR1 and CDR2 are ENHRY and SYGVKD. This CDR3 spans 20 amino acids. CDR3 in amino acids: CAIRARTSGTLNLSTDTQYF.

This chain connects TRBV4-1 to TRBJ2-1; no DNA is available, so the TRBD1 call from TCRdb remains unchecked. The germline gives CDR1 MGHRA, CDR2 YSYEKL. The CDR3 contains 15 residues. CDR3 sequence: CASSRPGTRTNEQFF.

The chain recombines TRBV3-1 with TRBJ2-2; as DNA is missing, the TRBD2 call by TCRdb cannot be tested. Looked up from germline, CDR1 is LGHDT and CDR2 is YNNKEL (reference sequence). The CDR3 has 19 residues. The CDR3 is CASSQNPRGRGRNTGELFF.

The genes are TRBV5-1 and TRBJ2-3; TCRdb's D gene call, TRBD1, goes unchecked for lack of DNA. The length of the CDR3 is 13 residues. Germline V gene sequence: CDR1 SGHRS, CDR2 YFSETQ. This chain's CDR3 is CASSQGAKDTQYF.

The genes are TRBV5-6 and TRBJ2-1; TCRdb gives TRBD2 as the D gene, but with no DNA this cannot be confirmed. Germline V gives CDR1 SGHDT, CDR2 YYEEEE. CDR3 size: 16 residues. This chain's CDR3 is CASSPLGGAGRNEQFF.

This sequence joins TRBV20-1 and TRBJ2-5; TCRdb names TRBD1, which stays unverified in the absence of DNA. Germline-derived CDR1 and CDR2 are DFQATT and SNEGSKA (reference sequence). CDR3 length equals 14 residues. The CDR3 sequence is CSARRQGRQETQYF.